The clone carrying this TCR beta chain was found a few times. Its target is not known. This entry comes from a study of molecular identifiers for immune sequencing clone quantification. Whole-study results and caveats: Clones that had above 20 RNA copies took up over 97% of effector molecules but under 1% in naive cells. Single-cell amounts of spiked Jurkat TCR RNA were reportedly detectable among about 960,000 naive cells. Highly expanded clone sizes could be underestimated by identical TCR molecules sharing a barcode.

Sorted inputs of 20,000 to 1,000,000 cells, with 10%, 30% or 50% RNA, yielded naive CD8 libraries. From the PCR reads, TCRdb called clonotypes with MiXCR, one entry per CDR3 protein. The table lists roughly 90,000 distinct CDR3 sequences, roughly 23% of them singletons. Trimming left V 0 bases short and J 6 bases short, with 19 bases between. CDR3 length: 16 amino acids. CDR1 is SGHRS and CDR2 is YFSETQ in the germline V gene. Sample: naive CD8+ T cells from blood, with Jurkat cell RNA spiked in. Stated subset: FACS-sorted CD8+CD4-CCR7+CD45RA+ naive T cells. The rearrangement uses TRBV5-1 and TRBJ2-7, with D perhaps matching TRBD2 (5 bases). The clonotype originates from a human donor in good health. Some libraries in this study had Jurkat cell RNA spiked in. CDR3 nucleotides: TGCGCCAGCAGCTTGGTAGTTGGAGGCCTAATTAGCGAGCAGTACTTC. Amino acids: CASSLVVGGLISEQYF.